These 15 T cell receptor beta chains were sequenced from one sample in a study of patients and donors after allogeneic stem cell transplantation. Each CDR3 protein is one row after TCRdb ran MiXCR on the RT-PCR reads. This table has about 150,000 distinct CDR3 sequences, about two fifths appearing once. The specimen was blood, either unsorted or a sorted T cell fraction (not recorded which). The receptors were gathered from a human donor who was either an allogeneic HSCT recipient or a stem cell or donor lymphocyte infusion donor (not recorded which). It is not recorded whose cells these are; they may come from a transplant donor.

The chain is built from TRBV9 and TRBJ2-5; D gene uncertain. This CDR3 has 15 amino acids. Trimming left V 4 bases short and J 5 bases short, with 18 bases between. The germline CDR1 and CDR2 sequences are SGDLS and YYNGEE. In DNA form, the CDR3 reads TGTGCCAGCAGCCCGAGAGGTGCGAATGGGGAGACCCAGTACTTC. Its protein is CASSPRGANGETQYF.

The chain employs TRBV5-1 and TRBJ2-3; D may match TRBD1 or TRBD2 (5 bases each). CDR1 and CDR2 from the germline V gene are SGHRS and YFSETQ. Trimming cost V 0 bases and J 2 bases, with 10 bases left between them. CDR3 length: 15 amino acids. The CDR3 sequence is CASSLAGANTDTQYF. Written as DNA, the CDR3 is TGCGCCAGCAGCTTGGCCGGGGCGAACACAGATACGCAGTATTTT.

The chain joins TRBV24-1 to TRBJ2-3; 7 positions match TRBD1. Trimming took 4 bases from V and 6 from J; bases not matched to a gene: 6. CDR3 length: 14 amino acids. Germline values: CDR1 KGHDR, CDR2 SFDVKD. CDR3 DNA: TGTGCCACCAGTGACCCGGGGACAGCCGATACGCAGTATTTT. It is translated as CATSDPGTADTQYF.

The chain links TRBV5-1 to TRBJ2-3; possibly TRBD1 for D (5 bases). V was trimmed by 0 bases and J by 0 bases, leaving 5 bases between them. The CDR3 length is 14 residues. In germline, CDR1 is SGHRS, CDR2 YFSETQ. CDR3 residues: CASSLEGSTDTQYF. In DNA, the CDR3 is TGCGCCAGCAGCTTGGAGGGGAGCACAGATACGCAGTATTTT.

The rearrangement uses TRBV6-5 and TRBJ2-2; 7 nucleotides match TRBD1. The CDR3 extends over 14 amino acids. Germline loops: CDR1 MNHEY, CDR2 SVGAGI. With V trimmed by 4 bases and J by 4 bases, 3 bases remained unmatched. CDR3 sequence reads: CASSLGQSTGELFF. The CDR3 coding sequence is TGTGCCAGCAGTTTGGGACAGAGCACCGGGGAGCTGTTTTTT.

The chain uses TRBV9 and TRBJ1-6; D ambiguous. Trimming cost V 6 bases and J 0 bases, with 7 bases left between them. From germline, CDR1 is SGDLS and CDR2 YYNGEE. The CDR3 runs to 14 residues. CDR3 in amino acids: CASTQSSYNSPLHF. CDR3 DNA sequence: TGTGCCAGCACCCAGAGCTCCTATAATTCACCCCTCCACTTT.

DNA for the CDR3: TGTGCCATCAGTGAGACAGGGCCCACAGATACGCAGTATTTT. It specifies CAISETGPTDTQYF. The chain has TRBV10-3 and TRBJ2-3, with D tentatively TRBD1 (6 bases). V was cut by 2 bases and J by 2 bases, with 8 bases left in between. The CDR3 length is 14 residues. Germline CDR1 reads ENHRY; CDR2 reads SYGVKD.

The genes are TRBV27 and TRBJ1-2; no firm D call. CDR3 length: 15 residues. Germline values: CDR1 MNHEY, CDR2 SMNVEV (reference sequence). Trimming shortened V by 2 bases and J by 6 bases, and 16 bases separated the two germline ends. CDR3 sequence (DNA): TGTGCCAGCAGTTTACCTGCCAGGCCTCTCGATGGCTACACCTTC. It encodes CASSLPARPLDGYTF.

The chain recombines TRBV9 with TRBJ1-4; D possibly corresponds to TRBD1 (6 bases). Trimming cost V 0 bases and J 4 bases, with 16 bases left between them. This CDR3 contains 17 residues. Germline V CDR1 and CDR2: SGDLS, YYNGEE. The CDR3 DNA follows: TGTGCCAGCAGCGTAGGGAACGGGGCAGGGGATAATGAAAAACTGTTTTTT. Amino acid sequence: CASSVGNGAGDNEKLFF.

The chain has TRBV6-5 and TRBJ2-3; TRBD2 matches at 10 bases. V shed 4 bases, J shed 3 bases, and the junction held 7 bases outside the gene matches. CDR3 length: 16 amino acids. Germline V gives CDR1 MNHEY, CDR2 SVGAGI. The chain's CDR3 is CASSSLAGEDTDTQYF. In DNA form, the CDR3 reads TGTGCCAGCAGTTCTCTAGCGGGGGAAGATACAGATACGCAGTATTTT.

The rearrangement joins TRBV7-2 to TRBJ2-2, with D unresolved. Germline lookup yields CDR1 SGHTA and CDR2 FQGNSA. Trimming took off 7 bases at V and 2 bases at J, with 5 bases between the two ends. The CDR3 totals 12 residues. The CDR3 loop is CASTLNTGELFF. The CDR3 region has the DNA TGTGCCAGCACCCTAAACACCGGGGAGCTGTTTTTT.

The chain uses TRBV27 and TRBJ2-7; 10 bases are shared with TRBD2. CDR1 MNHEY and CDR2 SMNVEV come from the germline V gene (reference sequence). V lost 4 bases, J lost 3 bases, and 15 bases stayed unmatched. The CDR3 runs 18 residues. CDR3 coding DNA: TGTGCCAGCAGTTCTGAGCTAATTAGCGGGGGGCCCAGCTACGAGCAGTACGTC. This translates into CASSSELISGGPSYEQYV.

This clonotype was seen only a few times. The chain links TRBV6-5 to TRBJ1-5, with TRBD1 as a possible D gene (5 bases). CDR3 length: 14 amino acids. V lost 7 bases, J lost 4 bases, and 14 bases lay in between. CDR1 and CDR2 from the germline V gene are MNHEY and SVGAGI. The CDR3 coding sequence is TGTGCCAGCAAACCGGGGCCCCTGAATCAGCCCCAGCATTTT. Translated, it gives CASKPGPLNQPQHF.

In its sample, this clonotype was seen a few times. The J gene is TRBJ1-1, the V gene TRBV5-1; D uncertain. CDR1 SGHRS and CDR2 YFSETQ come from the germline V gene. V was pared by 4 bases and J by 2 bases, with 9 bases between. This CDR3 is built from 13 residues. CDR3 sequence reads: CASSLDSNTEAFF. Here the CDR3 DNA reads TGCGCCAGCAGCCTTGACTCAAACACTGAAGCTTTCTTT.

The chain recombines TRBV29-1 with TRBJ1-5, with 8 bases that match TRBD1. The CDR3 contains 14 residues. Germline CDR1 SQVTM, CDR2 ANQGSEA. V was clipped by 6 bases and J by 6 bases; unmatched bases: 10. The CDR3 loop is CSVATGGEGQPQHF. The CDR3 DNA is TGCAGCGTAGCCACAGGGGGAGAGGGTCAGCCCCAGCATTTT.